These T cell receptor beta chains were read from a single sample in a study of T cells in localized non-small cell lung cancer. The table came from immunoSEQ multiplex PCR; TCRdb's copy has only in-frame clones and leaves some out. The table has around 8,000 clones, about 94% seen once. The specimen was peripheral blood, collected before any cancer treatment. All receptors derive from a woman aged 35-75 years with stage I lung adenocarcinoma. Both conserved end residues are part of each CDR3. Fields, in order: V gene, clone size, J gene, D gene, CDR3 protein, CDR3 DNA. D genes are given only for firm matches. Clone size appears in some rows only: once, few, many, or a class for an expanded clone.

v_call: TRBV2
clone_size: -
j_call: TRBJ2-2
d_call: -
cdr3_aa: CASSERGAGTGELFF
cdr3_nt: TGTGCCAGCAGTGAGAGGGGGGCGGGCACCGGGGAGCTGTTTTTT

v_call: TRBV6-1
clone_size: -
j_call: TRBJ2-1
d_call: TRBD2
cdr3_aa: CASSELLAGGHSYNEQFF
cdr3_nt: TGTGCCAGCAGTGAACTTTTAGCGGGAGGACACTCCTACAATGAGCAGTTCTTC

v_call: TRBV7-9
clone_size: once
j_call: TRBJ2-5
d_call: -
cdr3_aa: CASSLGSQETQYF
cdr3_nt: TGTGCCAGCAGCTTAGGTTCTCAAGAGACCCAGTACTTC

v_call: TRBV2
clone_size: -
j_call: TRBJ1-5
d_call: -
cdr3_aa: CASSDSGQPQHF
cdr3_nt: TGTGCCAGCAGTGATTCGGGGCAGCCCCAGCATTTT

v_call: TRBV27
clone_size: -
j_call: TRBJ2-7
d_call: TRBD1
cdr3_aa: CATSTGGYEQYF
cdr3_nt: TGTGCCACCTCGACAGGGGGCTACGAGCAGTACTTC

v_call: TRBV18
clone_size: once
j_call: TRBJ1-6
d_call: TRBD1
cdr3_aa: CASSLGQGDNSPLHF
cdr3_nt: TGTGCCAGCTCACTTGGACAGGGGGATAATTCACCCCTCCACTTT

v_call: TRBV7-9
clone_size: -
j_call: TRBJ1-2
d_call: -
cdr3_aa: CASSLSNKNYGYTF
cdr3_nt: TGTGCCAGCAGCTTAAGTAACAAGAACTATGGCTACACCTTC

v_call: TRBV7-9
clone_size: -
j_call: TRBJ2-1
d_call: -
cdr3_aa: CASTTGFNEQFF
cdr3_nt: TGTGCCAGCACGACGGGGTTTAATGAGCAGTTCTTC

v_call: TRBV10-3
clone_size: -
j_call: TRBJ2-6
d_call: -
cdr3_aa: CAISEGQTSGANVLTF
cdr3_nt: TGTGCCATCAGTGAGGGACAGACTTCTGGGGCCAACGTCCTGACTTTC

v_call: TRBV11-2
clone_size: -
j_call: TRBJ1-5
d_call: -
cdr3_aa: CASSKGDRYNQPQHF
cdr3_nt: TGTGCCAGCAGCAAAGGTGACAGGTACAATCAGCCCCAGCATTTT

v_call: TRBV29-1
clone_size: -
j_call: TRBJ1-1
d_call: -
cdr3_aa: CSGAIGGTEAFF
cdr3_nt: TGCAGCGGGGCCATTGGGGGCACTGAAGCTTTCTTT

v_call: TRBV5-1
clone_size: -
j_call: TRBJ1-1
d_call: -
cdr3_aa: CASSLAQGWVNTEAFF
cdr3_nt: TGCGCCAGCAGCTTGGCCCAGGGCTGGGTGAACACTGAAGCTTTCTTT

v_call: TRBV6-1
clone_size: few
j_call: TRBJ2-7
d_call: -
cdr3_aa: CASSGGGVGYEQYF
cdr3_nt: TGTGCCAGCAGTGGGGGCGGGGTGGGCTACGAGCAGTACTTC

v_call: TRBV6-1
clone_size: once
j_call: TRBJ1-1
d_call: TRBD1
cdr3_aa: CASTTGATEAFF
cdr3_nt: TGTGCCAGCACTACAGGGGCGACTGAAGCTTTCTTT

v_call: TRBV5-5
clone_size: once
j_call: TRBJ1-5
d_call: TRBD1
cdr3_aa: CASSYGQASNQPQHF
cdr3_nt: TGTGCCAGCAGCTACGGACAGGCAAGCAATCAGCCCCAGCATTTT

v_call: TRBV20-1
clone_size: once
j_call: TRBJ2-5
d_call: -
cdr3_aa: CSAAGQETQYF
cdr3_nt: TGCAGCGCCGCGGGGCAAGAGACCCAGTACTTC

v_call: TRBV4-1
clone_size: -
j_call: TRBJ1-2
d_call: TRBD1
cdr3_aa: CASSPGQGGGYGYTF
cdr3_nt: TGCGCCAGCAGCCCCGGACAGGGGGGCGGCTATGGCTACACCTTC

v_call: TRBV10-1
clone_size: -
j_call: TRBJ2-2
d_call: -
cdr3_aa: CASSDPGSNTGELFF
cdr3_nt: TGCGCCAGCAGTGACCCGGGGAGTAACACCGGGGAGCTGTTTTTT

v_call: TRBV10-3
clone_size: -
j_call: TRBJ1-1
d_call: -
cdr3_aa: CAISDGYEVAFF
cdr3_nt: TGTGCCATCAGTGACGGTTATGAAGTGGCTTTCTTT

v_call: TRBV5-1
clone_size: -
j_call: TRBJ1-2
d_call: -
cdr3_aa: CASSYGTPYGYTF
cdr3_nt: TGCGCCAGCAGCTATGGGACACCCTATGGCTACACCTTC

v_call: TRBV7-9
clone_size: -
j_call: TRBJ2-2
d_call: TRBD1
cdr3_aa: CASSFGQGAGELFF
cdr3_nt: TGTGCCAGCAGCTTCGGACAGGGGGCCGGGGAGCTGTTTTTT

v_call: TRBV18
clone_size: -
j_call: TRBJ1-5
d_call: -
cdr3_aa: CASSPRQGEGQPQHF
cdr3_nt: TGTGCCAGCTCACCCCGTCAGGGCGAAGGTCAGCCCCAGCATTTT

v_call: TRBV18
clone_size: -
j_call: TRBJ1-1
d_call: -
cdr3_aa: CASSPPSVGLKNTEAFF
cdr3_nt: TGTGCCAGCTCACCACCGTCGGTAGGACTGAAGAACACTGAAGCTTTCTTT

v_call: TRBV2
clone_size: -
j_call: TRBJ2-5
d_call: -
cdr3_aa: CASHGQYQETQYF
cdr3_nt: TGTGCCAGCCACGGACAGTACCAAGAGACCCAGTACTTC